This note documents a single TCR beta chain sequence. Seattle patient enrollment occurred during active infection, with longitudinal follow-up thereafter. This CDR3 region has 14 residues. The germline CDR1 and CDR2 sequences are LGHNA and YNFKEQ. V gave up 1 base and J gave up 4 bases; unmatched junction bases: 3. Measured with immunoSEQ multiplex PCR; TCRdb has only the in-frame clones, and not every one. The table has about 300,000 clones, roughly nine tenths seen once; the top ten hold 2.2%. This sample was included in a study of blood T cell repertoires in COVID-19. Study summary: PBMCs, B-cell-depleted T cells, or T cells provided the cDNA or gDNA that made up the material.

The specimen sequenced was peripheral blood. The receptor's source is a woman aged 25 to 45 with COVID-19, enrolled during active disease. V gene TRBV4-2 combines with J gene TRBJ1-1; 7 bases align to TRBD1. CDR3 sequence (DNA): TGTGCCAGCAGCCAAGTGGCAGGGGGCACTGAAGCTTTCTTT. Translation: CASSQVAGGTEAFF.